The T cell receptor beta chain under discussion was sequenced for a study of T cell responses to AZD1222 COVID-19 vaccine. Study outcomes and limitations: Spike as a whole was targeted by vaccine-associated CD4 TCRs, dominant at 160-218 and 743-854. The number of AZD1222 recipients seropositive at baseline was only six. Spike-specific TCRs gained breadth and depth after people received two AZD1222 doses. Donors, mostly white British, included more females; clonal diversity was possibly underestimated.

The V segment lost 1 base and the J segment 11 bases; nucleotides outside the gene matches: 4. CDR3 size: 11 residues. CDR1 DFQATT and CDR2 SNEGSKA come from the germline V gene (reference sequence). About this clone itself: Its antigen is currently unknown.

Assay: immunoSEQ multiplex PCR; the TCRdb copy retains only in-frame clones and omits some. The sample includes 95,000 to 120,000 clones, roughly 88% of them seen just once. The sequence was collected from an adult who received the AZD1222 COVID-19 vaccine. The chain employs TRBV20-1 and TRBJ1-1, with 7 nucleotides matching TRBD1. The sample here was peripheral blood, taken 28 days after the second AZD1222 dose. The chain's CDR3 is CSARVSQGAFF. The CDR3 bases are TGCAGTGCTAGAGTTTCACAGGGGGCTTTCTTT.